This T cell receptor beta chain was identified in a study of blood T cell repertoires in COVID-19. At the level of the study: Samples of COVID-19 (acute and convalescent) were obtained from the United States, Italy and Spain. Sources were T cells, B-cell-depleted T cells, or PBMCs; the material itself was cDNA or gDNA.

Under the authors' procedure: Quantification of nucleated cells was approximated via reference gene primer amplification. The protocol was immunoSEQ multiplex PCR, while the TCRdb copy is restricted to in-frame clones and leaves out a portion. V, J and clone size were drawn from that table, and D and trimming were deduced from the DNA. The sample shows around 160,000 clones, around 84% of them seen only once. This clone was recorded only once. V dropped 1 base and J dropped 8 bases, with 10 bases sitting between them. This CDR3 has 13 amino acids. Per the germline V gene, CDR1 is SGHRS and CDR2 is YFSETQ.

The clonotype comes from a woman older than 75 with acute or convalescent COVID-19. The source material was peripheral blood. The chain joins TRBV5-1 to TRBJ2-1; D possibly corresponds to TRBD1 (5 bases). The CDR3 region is CASSLPTEDEQFF. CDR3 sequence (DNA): TGCGCCAGCAGCTTGCCGACAGAGGATGAGCAGTTCTTC.